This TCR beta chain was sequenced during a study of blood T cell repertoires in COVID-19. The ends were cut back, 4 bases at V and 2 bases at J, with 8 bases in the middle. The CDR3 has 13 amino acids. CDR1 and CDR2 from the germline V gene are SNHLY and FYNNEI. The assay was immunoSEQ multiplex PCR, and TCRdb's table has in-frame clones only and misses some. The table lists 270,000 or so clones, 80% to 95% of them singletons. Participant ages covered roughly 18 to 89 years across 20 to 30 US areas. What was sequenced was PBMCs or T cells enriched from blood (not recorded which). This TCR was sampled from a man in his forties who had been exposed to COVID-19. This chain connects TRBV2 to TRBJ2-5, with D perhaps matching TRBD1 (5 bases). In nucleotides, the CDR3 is TGTGCCAGCAGTGGAAGGGGTCAAGAGACCCAGTACTTC. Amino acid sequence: CASSGRGQETQYF.